The clone carrying this T cell receptor (beta chain) was counted only a few times. This may be a read error: a much more frequent sequence differs by one nucleotide. This CDR3 fails to terminate in the conserved phenylalanine or tryptophan, so it likely reflects a read error. Sorting of live CD3+CD8+TCRalphabeta+ cells by PD-1 and/or TIGIT gave four subsets. Each library started from roughly 15 ng of total RNA using the QIAseq Immune Repertoire TCR panel. TCRdb analysed the reads with MiXCR anew, one entry per CDR3 protein. Among about 450 distinct CDR3 sequences listed, approximately 8.3% were seen once. CDR1 is MNHNS and CDR2 is SASEGT in the germline V gene. The CDR3 is made up of 15 amino acids. Trimming removed 5 bases from V and 2 bases from J; junction bases left unmatched: 6. This entry comes from a study of circulating CD8 cells and anti-PD-1 response in melanoma.

The chain links TRBV6-1 to TRBJ2-3, with TRBD2 matching over 8 bases. The TCR was taken from a human donor with melanoma. The sample in question was CD8+ T cells from PBMCs, obtained at baseline or after one month of anti-PD-1 therapy (not recorded which). CDR3 loop: CASSILAGSTDTQYL. CDR3 sequence (DNA): TGTGCCAGCAGTATCCTAGCGGGTTCCACAGATACGCAGTATCTT.